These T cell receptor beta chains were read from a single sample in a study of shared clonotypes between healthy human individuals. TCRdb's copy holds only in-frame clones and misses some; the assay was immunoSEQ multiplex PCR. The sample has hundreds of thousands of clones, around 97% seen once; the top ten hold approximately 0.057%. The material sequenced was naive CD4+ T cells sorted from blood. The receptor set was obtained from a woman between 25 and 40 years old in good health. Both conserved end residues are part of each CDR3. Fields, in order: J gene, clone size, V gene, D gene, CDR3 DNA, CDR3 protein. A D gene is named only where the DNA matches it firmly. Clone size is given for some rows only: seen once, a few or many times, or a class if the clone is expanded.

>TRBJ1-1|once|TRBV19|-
TGTGCCAGTAGTATAACAGACAGGAACACTGAAGCTTTCTTT
CASSITDRNTEAFF
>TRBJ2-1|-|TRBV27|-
TGTGCCAGCAGACGGGGTGTTGCCAGGTCCTACAATGAGCAGTTCTTC
CASRRGVARSYNEQFF
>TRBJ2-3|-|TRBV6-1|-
TGTGCCAACAAACAGGGGAGGAGCACAGATACGCAGTATTTT
CANKQGRSTDTQYF
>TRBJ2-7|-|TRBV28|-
TGTGCCAGCAGTTCGCCCTACAGGCAGCCCTACGAGCAGTACTTC
CASSSPYRQPYEQYF
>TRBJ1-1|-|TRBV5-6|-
TGTGCCAGCAGCATGAACACTGAAGCTTTCTTT
CASSMNTEAFF
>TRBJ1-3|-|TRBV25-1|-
TGTGCCAGCAGCGGGACGGCAGGAAACACCATATATTTT
CASSGTAGNTIYF
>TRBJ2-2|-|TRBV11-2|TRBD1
TGTGCCAGCAGCTCCCGACAGGGGGCCGGGGAGCTGTTTTTT
CASSSRQGAGELFF
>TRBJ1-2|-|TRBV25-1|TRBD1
TGTGCCAGCAGTGACCAGGGGGCGGCTGGTGGCTACACCTTC
CASSDQGAAGGYTF
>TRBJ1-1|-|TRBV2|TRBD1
TGTGCCAGCAGTGGGGACAGGGACACTGAAGCTTTCTTT
CASSGDRDTEAFF
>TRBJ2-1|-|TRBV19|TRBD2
TGTGCCAGTACCCCGACTAGCGGGACCTACAATGAGCAGTTCTTC
CASTPTSGTYNEQFF
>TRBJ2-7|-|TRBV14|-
TGTGCCAGCAGCCAAGGGGTAGGGAACTGGGACGAGCAGTACTTC
CASSQGVGNWDEQYF
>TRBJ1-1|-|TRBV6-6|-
TGTGCCAGCACGGGGGCAAGCATGAACACTGAAGCTTTCTTT
CASTGASMNTEAFF
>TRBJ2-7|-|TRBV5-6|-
TGTGCCAGCAGCTGGGGGCCTAGAGGAGAGAACGGCTCCTACGAGCAGTACTTC
CASSWGPRGENGSYEQYF
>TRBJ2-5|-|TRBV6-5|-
TGTGCCAGCAGTTACTCGGGACACATACAAGAGACCCAGTACTTC
CASSYSGHIQETQYF
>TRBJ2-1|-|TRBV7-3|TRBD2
TGTGCCAGCAGCCTTATAGCGGGAGGGCCGGGGAATGAGCAGTTCTTC
CASSLIAGGPGNEQFF
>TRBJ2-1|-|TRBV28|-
TGTGCCAGCCCACCCCCGGAGGGGAGGACCTACAATGAGCAGTTCTTC
CASPPPEGRTYNEQFF
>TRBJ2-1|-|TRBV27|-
TGTGCCACCGGCAGGTTAGGCAATGAGCAGTTCTTC
CATGRLGNEQFF
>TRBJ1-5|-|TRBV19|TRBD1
TGTGCCAGTAGCCCAGACGACAGGGGGCCTAATCAGCCCCAGCATTTT
CASSPDDRGPNQPQHF
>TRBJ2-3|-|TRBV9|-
TGTGCCAGCAAGGCCCACACGGGAGATACGCAGTATTTT
CASKAHTGDTQYF
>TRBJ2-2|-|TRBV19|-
TGTGCCAGTAAGACTAAACAGGGTGTCACCGGGGAGCTGTTTTTT
CASKTKQGVTGELFF
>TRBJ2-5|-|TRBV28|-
TGTGCCAGCAGTCTTAGACGGGAGACCCAGTACTTC
CASSLRRETQYF
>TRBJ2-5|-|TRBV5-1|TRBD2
TGCGCCAGCAGCTTGGGGGGACTAGCCGTGTTGGAGACCCAGTACTTC
CASSLGGLAVLETQYF
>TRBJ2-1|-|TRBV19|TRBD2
TGTGCCAGTAGTCAAGGAGCGGGAGCCTCCTACAATGAGCAGTTCTTC
CASSQGAGASYNEQFF
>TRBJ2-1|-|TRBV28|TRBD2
TGTGCCAGCAGTACCCTAGCGGCCATCACCTACAATGAGCAGTTCTTC
CASSTLAAITYNEQFF
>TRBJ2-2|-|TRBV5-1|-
TGCGCCAGCAGCAGGGGGACCGAGAACACCGGGGAGCTGTTTTTT
CASSRGTENTGELFF
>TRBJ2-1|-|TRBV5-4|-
TGTGCCAGCAGCTTGGTTGCCTGGGACCTTAGCTCCTACAATGAGCAGTTCTTC
CASSLVAWDLSSYNEQFF
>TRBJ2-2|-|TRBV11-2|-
TGTGCCAGCAGCACACTCCACGGTTCTTCCTTCCCTGGGGAGCTGTTTTTT
CASSTLHGSSFPGELFF
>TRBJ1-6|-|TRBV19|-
TGTGCCTCAAGACGGGCCGTAGGTTCACCCCTCCACTTT
CASRRAVGSPLHF
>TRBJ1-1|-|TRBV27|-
TGTGCCAGCAAAAGGGGACCGAGGGGGAACACTGAAGCTTTCTTT
CASKRGPRGNTEAFF
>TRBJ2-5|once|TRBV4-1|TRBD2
TGCGCCAGCAGCCAAGATTTTTTGACGCGGGAGGGCTATAGGGAGACCCAGTACTTC
CASSQDFLTREGYRETQYF
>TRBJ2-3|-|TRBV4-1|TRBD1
TGCGCCAGCAGCCAAGGCCCCGGGACAGGGGGCGTGGATGGCACAGATACGCAGTATTTT
CASSQGPGTGGVDGTDTQYF
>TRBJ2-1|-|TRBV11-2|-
TGTGCCAGCAGCCAAAAGCAGACAAGGGCCTACAATGAGCAGTTCTTC
CASSQKQTRAYNEQFF
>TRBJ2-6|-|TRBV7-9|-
TGTGCCAGCAGCTTAAGTGCCACCTCTGGGGCCAACGTCCTGACTTTC
CASSLSATSGANVLTF
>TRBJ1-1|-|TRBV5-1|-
TGCGCCAGCAGCTACGACAATTGGTCCACTGAAGCTTTCTTT
CASSYDNWSTEAFF
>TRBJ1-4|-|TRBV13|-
TGTGCCAGCAGCTTAGGACGACCCGGAAAACTGTTTTTT
CASSLGRPGKLFF
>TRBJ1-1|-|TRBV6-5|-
TGTGCCAGCAGTCCCGACTACAGGTTTGGTGAAGCTTTCTTT
CASSPDYRFGEAFF
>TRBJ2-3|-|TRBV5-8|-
TGTGCCAGCAGCTTTGGGGCCCCCACGAATACGCAGTATTTT
CASSFGAPTNTQYF
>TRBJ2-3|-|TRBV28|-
TGTGCCAGCAGTTTAAGGGGGGTCACAGATACGCAGTATTTT
CASSLRGVTDTQYF
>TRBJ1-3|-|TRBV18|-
TGTGCCAGCTCGTCCACAGGAGCCACCATATATTTT
CASSSTGATIYF
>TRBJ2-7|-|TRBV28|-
TGTGCCAGCAGTCTACAGCGCTACGAGCAGTACTTC
CASSLQRYEQYF
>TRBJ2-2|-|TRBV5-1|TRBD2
TGCGCCAGCAGCCCACCAAGCGGGAGCGTCTCCGGGGAGCTGTTTTTT
CASSPPSGSVSGELFF
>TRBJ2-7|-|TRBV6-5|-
TGTGCCAGCAGTTACTCGAAATGGGATCCCTACGAGCAGTACTTC
CASSYSKWDPYEQYF
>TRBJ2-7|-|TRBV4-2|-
TGTGCCAGCAGCTTTCGAGGAGCATTCGCCGCCTACGAGCAGTACTTC
CASSFRGAFAAYEQYF
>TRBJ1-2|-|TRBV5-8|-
TGTGCCAGCAGCCCTGTAGCCGACAACTATGGCTACACCTTC
CASSPVADNYGYTF
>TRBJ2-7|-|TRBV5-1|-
TGCGCCAGCAGCGCTTTAGGGGGAGGTCACGAGCAGTACTTC
CASSALGGGHEQYF
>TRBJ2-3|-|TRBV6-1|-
TGTGCCAGCAGTGAATTAACGGGGCAAAGCACAGATACGCAGTATTTT
CASSELTGQSTDTQYF
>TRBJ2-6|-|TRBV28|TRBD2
TGTGCCAGCCATAACATTGGACTAGCGGGCCCAATGCCTGGGGCCAACGTCCTGACTTTC
CASHNIGLAGPMPGANVLTF
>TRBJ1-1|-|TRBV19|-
TGTGCCAGTAGACTTACAACAGGAAACACTGAAGCTTTCTTT
CASRLTTGNTEAFF
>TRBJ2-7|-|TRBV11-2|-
TGTGCCAGCAGCCATGGGACATTCGAGCAGTACTTC
CASSHGTFEQYF
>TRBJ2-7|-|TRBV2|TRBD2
TGTGCCAGCACCCAAGAAAACACTAGCGAGTTTTCCCACGAGCAGTACTTC
CASTQENTSEFSHEQYF
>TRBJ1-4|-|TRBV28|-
TGTGCCAGCGGGGGCCACACTAATGAAAAACTGTTTTTT
CASGGHTNEKLFF
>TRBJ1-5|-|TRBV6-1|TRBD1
TGTGCCAGCCGGTTAGGGGGCTTCAATCAGCCCCAGCATTTT
CASRLGGFNQPQHF
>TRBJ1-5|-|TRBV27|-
TGTGCCAGCAGTTTGGTCTTAGGAAATCAGCCCCAGCATTTT
CASSLVLGNQPQHF
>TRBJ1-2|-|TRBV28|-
TGTGCCAGCAGTTTTAACTATGGCTACACCTTC
CASSFNYGYTF
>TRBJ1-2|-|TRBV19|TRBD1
TGTGCCAGTAGGGACAGGATTTATGGCTACACCTTC
CASRDRIYGYTF